This TCR beta chain is from a study of cytomegalovirus exposure and HLA in healthy donors. Study-wide background: An earlier analysis found around 100 million unique TCR beta sequences from approximately 170 million T cells.

Notes on the study in general: While the bulk of TCR sequences proved rare, some public TCRs turned up in many donors. Indistinguishable V segments, including TRBV6-2 and TRBV6-3, were excluded.

Vbeta (60) and Jbeta (13) primers were used in the PCR. Profiling relied on immunoSEQ multiplex PCR, and the TCRdb table lists in-frame clones only, not all of them. The sample records around 150,000 clones, 80% being singletons. CDR1 and CDR2 from the germline V gene are SQVTM and ANQGSEA. The CDR3 runs to 12 residues. V lost 6 bases, J lost 6 bases, and 14 bases lay in between. This clone has more than one count but fewer than ten. Its antigen is unknown. The rearrangement uses TRBV29-1 and TRBJ1-1; D gene unclear. This TCR was sampled from a man aged 40-49 years in good health and CMV-seropositive. Sequenced material: PBMCs. The chain's CDR3 is CSVLGWGAEAFF. CDR3 sequence (DNA): TGCAGCGTCCTTGGTTGGGGAGCTGAAGCTTTCTTT.